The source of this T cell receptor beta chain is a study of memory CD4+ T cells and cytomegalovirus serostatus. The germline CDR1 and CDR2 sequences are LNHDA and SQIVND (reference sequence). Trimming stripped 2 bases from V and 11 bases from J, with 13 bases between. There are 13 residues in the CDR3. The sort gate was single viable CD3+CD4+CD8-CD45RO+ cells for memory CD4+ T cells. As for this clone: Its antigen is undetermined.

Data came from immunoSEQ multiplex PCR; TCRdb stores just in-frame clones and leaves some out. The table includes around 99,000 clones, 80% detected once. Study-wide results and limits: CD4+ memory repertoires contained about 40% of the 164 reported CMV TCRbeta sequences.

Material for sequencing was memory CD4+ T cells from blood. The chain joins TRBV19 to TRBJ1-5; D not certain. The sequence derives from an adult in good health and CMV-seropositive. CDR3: CASSISGRPSQHF. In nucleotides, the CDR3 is TGTGCCAGTAGTATATCCGGGAGGCCTTCCCAGCATTTT.